This TCR beta chain originates from a study of early T cells in non-severe SARS-CoV-2 infection. This clonotype was recorded at least ten times. The CDR3 is 15 amino acids. The V end lost 6 bases, the J end lost 0 bases, and 12 bases lay between the germline ends. Germline loops: CDR1 LGHDT, CDR2 YNNKEL (reference sequence). Molecules of cDNA were individually given unique molecular identifiers that were attached to them. TCRdb called the 5' RACE reads again in MiXCR, with one record for every CDR3 protein. The profile shows 40,000 or so distinct CDR3 sequences, approximately 7.2% of them singletons. The sequence derives from an adult who was a healthcare worker with PCR-confirmed SARS-CoV-2 infection or an uninfected control (not recorded which). This chain uses TRBV3-1 with TRBJ2-1, with a weak D call TRBD2 (6 bases). The sequencing used whole blood, collected at baseline. DNA of the CDR3: TGTGCCAGCAGTCTGCGGGGCGGCTCCTACAATGAGCAGTTCTTC. Translating gives CASSLRGGSYNEQFF.